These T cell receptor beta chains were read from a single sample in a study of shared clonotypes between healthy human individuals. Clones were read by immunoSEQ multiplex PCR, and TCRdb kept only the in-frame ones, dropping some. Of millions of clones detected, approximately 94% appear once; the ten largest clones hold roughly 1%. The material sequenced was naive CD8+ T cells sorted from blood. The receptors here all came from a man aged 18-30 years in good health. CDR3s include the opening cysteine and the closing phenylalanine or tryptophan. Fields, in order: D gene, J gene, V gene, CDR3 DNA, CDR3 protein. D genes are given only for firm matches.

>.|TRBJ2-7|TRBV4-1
TGCGCCAGCAGCCAAGACCCAAACGTATCGCCAACAATAAGCTACGAGCAGTACTTC
CASSQDPNVSPTISYEQYF
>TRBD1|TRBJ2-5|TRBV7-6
TGTGCCAGCAGCTTAGGACAGGGGGTATGGGAGACCCAGTACTTC
CASSLGQGVWETQYF
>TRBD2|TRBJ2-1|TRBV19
TGTGCCAGTAGCGGACTAGCGGGAGGGGATCACTCCTACAATGAGCAGTTCTTC
CASSGLAGGDHSYNEQFF
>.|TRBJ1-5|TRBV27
TGTGCCAGCAGTTTAGAGGGGGTGCGGAATCAGCCCCAGCATTTT
CASSLEGVRNQPQHF
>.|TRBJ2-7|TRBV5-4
TGTGCCAGCAGCCCGATCTCGGGGAGCTCCTACGAGCAGTACTTC
CASSPISGSSYEQYF
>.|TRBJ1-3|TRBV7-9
TGTGCCAGCAGCTTAATAGGCGTCGGAGCCTCTGGAAACACCATATATTTT
CASSLIGVGASGNTIYF
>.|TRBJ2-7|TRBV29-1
TGCAGCGTTGCAGGTCTCACCTACGAGCAGTACTTC
CSVAGLTYEQYF
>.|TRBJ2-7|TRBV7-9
TGTGCCAGCAGCCCGGGACTTAACTACGAGCAGTACTTC
CASSPGLNYEQYF
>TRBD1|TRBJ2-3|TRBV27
TGTGCCAGCAGTTTATGGGGGACAGGGGGCGCAGATACGCAGTATTTT
CASSLWGTGGADTQYF
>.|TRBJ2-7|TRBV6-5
TGTGCCAGCAGCTCTGGGACCCCCTACGAGCAGTACTTC
CASSSGTPYEQYF
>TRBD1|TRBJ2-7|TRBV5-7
TGTGCCAGCAACCTCGTCCGGGACAGGGACTACGAGCAGTACTTC
CASNLVRDRDYEQYF
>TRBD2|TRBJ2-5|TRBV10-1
TGCGCCAGCATGCAGGGGTTTACTAGCGGGATCCAAGAGACCCAGTACTTC
CASMQGFTSGIQETQYF
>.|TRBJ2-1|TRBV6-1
TGTGCCAGCAGTGAAGATGGAGACAATGAGCAGTTCTTC
CASSEDGDNEQFF